Each of the 3 T cell receptor beta chains below was sequenced from the same sample in a study of T cells in localized non-small cell lung cancer. Produced via immunoSEQ multiplex PCR; TCRdb's table is partial and in-frame only. This sample has roughly 26,000 clones, with 91% found just once. Specimen: peripheral blood, collected before any cancer treatment. These receptors were collected from a female donor older than 55 with stage II squamous cell lung carcinoma.

The chain uses TRBV5-1 and TRBJ2-5; D remains unclear. The CDR3 is 11 residues long. CDR1 and CDR2 (germline): SGHRS, YFSETQ. V gave up 3 bases and J gave up 5 bases, with 5 bases separating them. CDR3 coding DNA: TGCGCCAGCAGCTGGAGCGAGACCCAGTACTTC. Translated, it gives CASSWSETQYF.

The gene calls are TRBV29-1 and TRBJ1-2; TRBD1 aligns across 8 bases. Germline lookup yields CDR1 SQVTM and CDR2 ANQGSEA. CDR3 size: 16 residues. V lost 0 bases, J lost 2 bases, and 8 bases stayed unmatched. The CDR3 region has the DNA TGCAGCGTTGAAGAATTGAGGACAGGGCTGAACTATGGCTACACCTTC. Translation: CSVEELRTGLNYGYTF.

The rearrangement uses TRBV7-3 and TRBJ2-1; 13 positions match TRBD2. The CDR3 runs to 17 residues. CDR1 is SGHTA, CDR2 FQGTGA, per germline. V lost 2 bases and J lost 4; bases outside the gene matches: 5. CDR3 nucleotides: TGTGCCAGCAGCTTAGGGGGACTAGCGGGATTATACAATGAGCAGTTCTTC. It translates to CASSLGGLAGLYNEQFF.